The 6 T cell receptor beta chains presented below share a single source sample, sequenced in a study of shared clonotypes between healthy human individuals. TCRdb's copy holds only in-frame clones and misses some; the assay was immunoSEQ multiplex PCR. The sample shows approximately 470,000 clones, around 85% of them seen only once. The sample comprised PBMCs. Source of these receptors: a woman between 40 and 55 years old in good health. Some clones in this sample may be carry-over from other donors' samples.

The J gene is TRBJ1-4, the V gene TRBV2; possible D gene TRBD1, 6 bases. V lost 4 bases to trimming and J lost 5 bases, with 14 bases between them. Germline V gene data show CDR1 as SNHLY and CDR2 as FYNNEI. The CDR3 is 15 residues long. The CDR3 sequence is CASSVQGGHNEKLFF. Written as DNA, the CDR3 is TGTGCCAGCAGTGTACAGGGAGGACACAATGAAAAACTGTTTTTT.

This chain links TRBV13 with TRBJ1-4; possibly TRBD1 for D (6 bases). The CDR3 contains 16 residues. CDR1 is PRHDT, CDR2 FYEKMQ, per germline (reference sequence). Between the trimmed V and J ends, which lost 5 bases and 7 bases, there was a span of 20 bases. Written as DNA, the CDR3 is TGTGCCAGCAGCCCTACAGCGGGGGCGCGGGGTGAAAAACTGTTTTTT. Protein: CASSPTAGARGEKLFF.

This chain connects TRBV4-2 to TRBJ2-4; no clear D. The CDR3 has 11 residues. Between the trimmed V and J ends, which lost 1 base and 8 bases, there was a span of 3 bases. Germline-derived CDR1 and CDR2 are LGHNA and YNFKEQ. DNA for the CDR3: TGTGCCAGCAGCCAAGGGTACATTCAGTACTTC. It encodes CASSQGYIQYF.

The table lists this clone with a few counts. The chain has TRBV18 and TRBJ2-3; D possibly corresponds to TRBD1 (5 bases). Germline CDR1 and CDR2: KGHSH and LQKENI. CDR3 size: 15 residues. V lost 4 bases to trimming and J lost 0 bases, with 11 bases between them. In DNA form, the CDR3 reads TGTGCCAGCTCACTAGGGGTGGCTAGCACAGATACGCAGTATTTT. It is translated as CASSLGVASTDTQYF.

Only one count was recorded for this clone. The chain is built from TRBV18 and TRBJ2-2; a possible D gene is TRBD1 (6 bases). CDR3 length: 22 amino acids. The germline gives CDR1 KGHSH, CDR2 LQKENI. Trimming removed 1 base from V and 1 base from J, with 28 bases in between. CDR3 sequence: CASSPRLLFRGSAFGNTGELFF. The CDR3 nucleotides are TGTGCCAGCTCACCACGCTTACTGTTCAGGGGCTCGGCGTTCGGGAACACCGGGGAGCTGTTTTTT.

A note on this clone: This likely stems from a read error, as it lies one base from a far larger clone. This sample includes further DNA sequences coding for the same CDR3. This chain joins TRBV10-3 and TRBJ1-1; D is undetermined. Germline V gives CDR1 ENHRY, CDR2 SYGVKD. This CDR3 spans 13 amino acids. This chain's CDR3 is CAIRLYANTEAFF. The CDR3 DNA follows: TGTGCCATCAGACTGTACGCGAACACTGAGGCTTTCTTT.